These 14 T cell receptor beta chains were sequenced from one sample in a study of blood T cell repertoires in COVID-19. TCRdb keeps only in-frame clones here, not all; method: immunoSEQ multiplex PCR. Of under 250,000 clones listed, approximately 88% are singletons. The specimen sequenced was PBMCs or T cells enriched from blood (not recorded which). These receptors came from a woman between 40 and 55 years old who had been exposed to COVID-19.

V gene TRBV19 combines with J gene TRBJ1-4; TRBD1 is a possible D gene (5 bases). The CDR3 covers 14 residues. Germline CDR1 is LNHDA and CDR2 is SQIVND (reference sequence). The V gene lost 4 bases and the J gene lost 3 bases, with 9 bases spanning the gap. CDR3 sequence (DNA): TGTGCCAGTAGTAACCGGGACTCTAATGAAAAACTGTTTTTT. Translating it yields CASSNRDSNEKLFF.

Written as DNA, the CDR3 is TGTGCCAGCAGCCAAGATTCAGGTTTCAATCAGCCCCAGCATTTT. Translated, it gives CASSQDSGFNQPQHF. The gene calls are TRBV3-1 (or the pseudogene TRBV3-2) and TRBJ1-5, with unresolved D. The germline V gene has CDR1 LGHDT and CDR2 YNNKEL (reference sequence). V gave up 0 bases and J gave up 3 bases, with 9 bases separating them. The CDR3 spans 15 residues.

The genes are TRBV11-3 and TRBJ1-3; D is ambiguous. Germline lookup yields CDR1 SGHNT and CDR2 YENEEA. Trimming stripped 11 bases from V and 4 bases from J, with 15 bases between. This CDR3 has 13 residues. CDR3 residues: CADPTARGNTIYF. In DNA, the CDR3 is TGTGCCGACCCGACCGCCAGGGGAAACACCATATATTTT. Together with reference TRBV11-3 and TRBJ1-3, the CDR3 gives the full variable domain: EAGVVQSPRYKIIEKKQPVAFWCNPISGHNTLYWYLQNLGQGPELLIRYENEEAVDDSQLPKDRFSAERLKGVDSTLKIQPAELGDSAVYLCADPTARGNTIYFGEGSWLTVV.

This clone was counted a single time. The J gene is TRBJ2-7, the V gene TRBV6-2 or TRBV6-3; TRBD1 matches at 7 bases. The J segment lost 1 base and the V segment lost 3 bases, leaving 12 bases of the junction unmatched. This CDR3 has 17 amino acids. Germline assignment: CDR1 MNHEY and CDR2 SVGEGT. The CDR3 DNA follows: TGTGCCAGCAGTTATCGGTATCCAGGGGGTCGGTCCTACGAGCAGTACTTC. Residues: CASSYRYPGGRSYEQYF.

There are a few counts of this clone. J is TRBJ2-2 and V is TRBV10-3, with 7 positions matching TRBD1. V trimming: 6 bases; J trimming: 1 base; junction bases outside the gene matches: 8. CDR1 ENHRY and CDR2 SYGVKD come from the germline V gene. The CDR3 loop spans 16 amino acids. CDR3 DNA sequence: TGTGCCATCAGCGATCGACAGGGCAGGAACACCGGGGAGCTGTTTTTT. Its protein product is CAISDRQGRNTGELFF.

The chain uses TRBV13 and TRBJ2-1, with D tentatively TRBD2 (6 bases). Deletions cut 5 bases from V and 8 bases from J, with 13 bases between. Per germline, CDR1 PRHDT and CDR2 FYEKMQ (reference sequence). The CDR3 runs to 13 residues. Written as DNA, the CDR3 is TGTGCCAGCAGCGAGGGGACGGGGGATGAGCAGTTCTTC. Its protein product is CASSEGTGDEQFF.

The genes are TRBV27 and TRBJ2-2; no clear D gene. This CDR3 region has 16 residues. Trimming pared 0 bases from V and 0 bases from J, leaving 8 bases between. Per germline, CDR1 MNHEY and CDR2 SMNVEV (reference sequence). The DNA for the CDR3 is TGTGCCAGCAGTTTATCGAGGCGGCCGAACACCGGGGAGCTGTTTTTT. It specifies CASSLSRRPNTGELFF.

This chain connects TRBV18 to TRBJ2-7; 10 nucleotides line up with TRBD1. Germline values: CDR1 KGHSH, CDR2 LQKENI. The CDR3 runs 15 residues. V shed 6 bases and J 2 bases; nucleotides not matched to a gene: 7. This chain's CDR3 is CASSAGQGGAYEQYF. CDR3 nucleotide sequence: TGTGCCAGCTCTGCCGGACAGGGGGGTGCCTACGAGCAGTACTTC.

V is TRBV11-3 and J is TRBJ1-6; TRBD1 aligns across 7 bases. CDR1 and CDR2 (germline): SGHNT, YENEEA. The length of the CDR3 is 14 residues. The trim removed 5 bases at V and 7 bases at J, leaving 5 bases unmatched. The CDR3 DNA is TGTGCCAGCAGCGCGGGACAGCAGAATTCACCCCTCCACTTT. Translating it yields CASSAGQQNSPLHF.

CDR3 bases: TGTGCCAGCAGTACGGGACAGGGAGGAGAGACCCAGTACTTC. Protein sequence: CASSTGQGGETQYF. The rearrangement links TRBV5-4 to TRBJ2-5; 9 bases line up with TRBD1. The CDR3 runs to 14 residues. With 5 bases clipped from V and 4 bases from J, the junction kept 6 bases outside the gene matches. Per germline, CDR1 SGHNT and CDR2 YYREEE (reference sequence). Drawing the rest from reference TRBV5-4 and TRBJ2-5, the complete variable domain is ETGVTQSPTHLIKTRGQQVTLRCSSQSGHNTVSWYQQALGQGPQFIFQYYREEENGRGNFPPRFSGLQFPNYSSELNVNALELDDSALYLCASSTGQGGETQYFGPGTRLLVL.

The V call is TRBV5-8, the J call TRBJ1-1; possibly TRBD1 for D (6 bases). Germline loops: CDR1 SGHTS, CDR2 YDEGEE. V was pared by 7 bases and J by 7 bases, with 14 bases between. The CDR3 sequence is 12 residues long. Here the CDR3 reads CASQGGQIEAFF. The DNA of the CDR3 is TGTGCCAGCCAGGGCGGACAGATTGAAGCTTTCTTT.

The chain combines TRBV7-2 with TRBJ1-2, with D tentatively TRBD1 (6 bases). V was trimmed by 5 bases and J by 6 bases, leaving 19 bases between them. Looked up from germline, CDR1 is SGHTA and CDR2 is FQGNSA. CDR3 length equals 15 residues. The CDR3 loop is CASSPKQGWFDGYTF. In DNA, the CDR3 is TGTGCCAGCAGCCCAAAACAGGGATGGTTCGATGGCTACACCTTC.

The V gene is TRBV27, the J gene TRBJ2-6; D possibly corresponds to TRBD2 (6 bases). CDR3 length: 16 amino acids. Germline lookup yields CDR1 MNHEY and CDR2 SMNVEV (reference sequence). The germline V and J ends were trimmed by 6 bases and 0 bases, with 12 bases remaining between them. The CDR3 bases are TGTGCCAGCAGAGTGGACGGGAGCTCTGGGGCCAACGTCCTGACTTTC. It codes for CASRVDGSSGANVLTF.

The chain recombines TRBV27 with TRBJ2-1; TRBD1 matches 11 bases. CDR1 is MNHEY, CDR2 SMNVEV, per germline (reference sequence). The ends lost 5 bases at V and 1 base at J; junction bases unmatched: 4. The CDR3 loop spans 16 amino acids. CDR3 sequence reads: CASSVDRGLSYNEQFF. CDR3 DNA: TGTGCCAGCAGTGTGGACAGGGGGCTTTCCTACAATGAGCAGTTCTTC.